The 9 T cell receptor beta chains reported below all come from one sample, sequenced in a study of blood T cell repertoires in COVID-19. Profiling relied on immunoSEQ multiplex PCR, and the TCRdb table lists in-frame clones only, not all of them. Of over 200,000 clones listed, around 86% are singletons. The source material was peripheral blood. The receptors derive from a human donor in a cohort sampled during active COVID-19.

The gene calls are TRBV10-1 and TRBJ2-3, with TRBD2 identical over 11 bases. The trim removed 6 bases at V and 3 bases at J, leaving 8 bases unmatched. The CDR3 spans 16 residues. Germline CDR1 is WNHNN and CDR2 is SYGVQD (reference sequence). This chain's CDR3 is CASRPLAGARTDTQYF. CDR3 in DNA: TGCGCCAGCAGACCACTAGCGGGGGCTCGGACAGATACGCAGTATTTT.

This clone occurred once. The chain couples TRBV7-8 to TRBJ2-7; TRBD2 aligns across 7 bases. The ends lost 3 bases at V and 0 bases at J; junction bases unmatched: 2. The CDR3 runs to 14 residues. The germline V gene encodes CDR1 SGHVS and CDR2 FQNEAQ. CDR3 in DNA: TGTGCCAGCAGCTTCCGGGACTACTCCTACGAGCAGTACTTC. It yields the protein CASSFRDYSYEQYF.

The J gene is TRBJ1-5, the V gene TRBV6-6; D perhaps matches TRBD1 (6 bases). Germline V CDR1 and CDR2: MNHNY, SVGAGI (reference sequence). The CDR3 covers 14 residues. V was shortened by 6 bases and J by 4 bases, with 13 bases between the two germline ends. DNA of the CDR3: TGTGCCAGCAGGGGGGCGGTTGCAAATCAGCCCCAGCATTTT. This encodes CASRGAVANQPQHF.

The rearrangement joins TRBV19 to TRBJ2-7; 8 bases fit TRBD1. CDR1 is LNHDA and CDR2 is SQIVND in the germline V gene (reference sequence). The CDR3 extends over 14 amino acids. Trimming removed 5 bases from V and 2 bases from J; junction bases left unmatched: 5. The CDR3 DNA reads as TGTGCCAGTAGTCCGCTACAGGGGGCCTACGAGCAGTACTTC. This gives the protein CASSPLQGAYEQYF.

The rearrangement uses TRBV6-1 and TRBJ1-2, with no clear D. V lost 3 bases, J lost 1 base, and 12 bases lay in between. The CDR3 is 15 residues long. CDR1 and CDR2 from the germline V gene are MNHNS and SASEGT. The CDR3 DNA reads TGTGCCAGCAGTGATTGGCGGCAGCTTAACTATGGCTACACCTTC. It translates to CASSDWRQLNYGYTF.

V is TRBV27 and J is TRBJ1-1; 7 bases are a match to TRBD1. The germline V gene has CDR1 MNHEY and CDR2 SMNVEV (reference sequence). V shed 1 base, J shed 6 bases, and the junction held 2 bases outside the gene matches. The CDR3 spans 13 residues. The CDR3 loop reads CASSLWGQPEAFF. The CDR3 DNA reads TGTGCCAGCAGTTTATGGGGACAGCCTGAAGCTTTCTTT.

The genes are TRBV19 and TRBJ1-3, with 8 bases lining up with TRBD1. The ends lost 5 bases at V and 3 bases at J; junction bases unmatched: 3. Germline values: CDR1 LNHDA, CDR2 SQIVND (reference sequence). The CDR3 contains 14 residues. This CDR3 reads CASSLTGDGNTIYF. In DNA, the CDR3 is TGTGCCAGTAGTTTGACAGGGGATGGAAACACCATATATTTT.

This clone turned up a few times. V and J are TRBV9 and TRBJ1-1; D possibly corresponds to TRBD1 (6 bases). Germline CDR1 is SGDLS and CDR2 is YYNGEE. V lost 6 bases, J lost 1 base, and 16 bases lay in between. The CDR3 is 15 residues long. The CDR3 region is CASTPGGARNTEAFF. The CDR3 nucleotides read TGTGCCAGCACCCCGGGGGGGGCCCGGAACACTGAAGCTTTCTTT.

This chain connects TRBV18 to TRBJ2-1, with TRBD2 matching over 9 bases. Germline V gives CDR1 KGHSH, CDR2 LQKENI. J lost 6 bases, V lost 4 bases, and 7 bases had no gene match. This CDR3 is 15 amino acids long. This CDR3 is CASSLYSGSVNEQFF. As DNA, the CDR3 is TGTGCCAGCTCACTGTATAGCGGGAGTGTCAATGAGCAGTTCTTC.